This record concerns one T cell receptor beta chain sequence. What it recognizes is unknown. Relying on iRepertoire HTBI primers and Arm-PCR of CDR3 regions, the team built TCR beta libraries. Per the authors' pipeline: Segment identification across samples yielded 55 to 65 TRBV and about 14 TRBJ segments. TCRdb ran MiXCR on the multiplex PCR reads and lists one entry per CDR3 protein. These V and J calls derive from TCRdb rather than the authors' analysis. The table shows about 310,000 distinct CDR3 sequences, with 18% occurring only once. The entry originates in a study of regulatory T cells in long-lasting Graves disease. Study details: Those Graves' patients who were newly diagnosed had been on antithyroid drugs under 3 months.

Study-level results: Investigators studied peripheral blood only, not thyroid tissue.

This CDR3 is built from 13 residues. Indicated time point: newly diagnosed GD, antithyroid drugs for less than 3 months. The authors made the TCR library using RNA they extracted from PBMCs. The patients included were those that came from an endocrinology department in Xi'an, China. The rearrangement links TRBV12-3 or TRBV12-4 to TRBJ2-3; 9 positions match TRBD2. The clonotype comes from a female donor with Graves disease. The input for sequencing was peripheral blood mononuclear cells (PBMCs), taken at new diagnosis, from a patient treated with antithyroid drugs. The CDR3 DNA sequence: TGTGCTGGGGCTAGCGGGATCACAGATACGCAGTATTTT. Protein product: CAGASGITDTQYF.